This TCR beta chain was profiled in a study of T cells in tuberculosis. The CDR3 loop spans 18 amino acids. Germline values: CDR1 SGHRS, CDR2 YFSETQ. Trimming cost V 2 bases and J 2 bases; bases outside gene matches: 9. Cells were sorted from thawed PBMC rested overnight and stained with GMM-loaded CD1B tetramer, viability dye and anti-CD3. CD1B tetramers were loaded with Rhodococcus equi-derived C32 glucose monomycolate. Findings and limits, study-wide: T cells binding CD1B-GMM tetramer weakly possibly escaped the sort.

Sequenced by immunoSEQ multiplex PCR; TCRdb stores in-frame clones only, minus some. The data show around 60,000 clones, with around 86% seen just once and around 13% held by the top ten. This clonotype was obtained from an adult woman with latent tuberculosis. Sequenced material: CD1b-GMM tetramer-negative cells sorted from PBMCs. The gene calls are TRBV5-1 and TRBJ2-1; TRBD2 matches at 11 bases. CDR3 bases: TGCGCCAGCAGCTTCACCCTAGCGGGAGGACGAACCTACAATGAGCAGTTCTTC. This codes for CASSFTLAGGRTYNEQFF.